This T cell receptor beta chain was sequenced during a study of OX40 agonist ivuxolimab in advanced cancers. Study-wide points: In the 0.1 to 3.0 mg/kg range, CD4+ and CD8+ blood T cells had expanded clonally by week 6. In general, CD8+ T cells held more expanded clones than CD4+ did, on average. Antigen specificity of clonally expanded peripheral T cells was not established.

The protocol was immunoSEQ multiplex PCR, while the TCRdb copy is restricted to in-frame clones and leaves out a portion. The data show 100,000 or so clones, with roughly 95% seen just once and approximately 2% held by the top ten. Germline V gene sequence: CDR1 SEHNR, CDR2 FQNEAQ (reference sequence). The junction had 5 bases not matched to a gene; V was cut back by 5 bases and J by 3 bases. CDR3 length: 16 amino acids. Of note for this clone: Its antigen is as yet unknown.

Blood draws occurred at baseline, cycle 4 day 1, and cycle 7 day 1. This sample comprised CD4+ or CD8+ T cells sorted from blood, obtained in a trial of the OX40 agonist ivuxolimab. This clonotype originated in an adult with an advanced solid tumor such as melanoma, head and neck, liver or kidney cancer. This chain links TRBV7-9 with TRBJ2-2; 11 positions match TRBD2. The CDR3 protein is CASSGLAGGDTGELFF. CDR3 sequence (DNA): TGTGCCAGCAGCGGGCTAGCGGGGGGCGACACCGGGGAGCTGTTTTTT.